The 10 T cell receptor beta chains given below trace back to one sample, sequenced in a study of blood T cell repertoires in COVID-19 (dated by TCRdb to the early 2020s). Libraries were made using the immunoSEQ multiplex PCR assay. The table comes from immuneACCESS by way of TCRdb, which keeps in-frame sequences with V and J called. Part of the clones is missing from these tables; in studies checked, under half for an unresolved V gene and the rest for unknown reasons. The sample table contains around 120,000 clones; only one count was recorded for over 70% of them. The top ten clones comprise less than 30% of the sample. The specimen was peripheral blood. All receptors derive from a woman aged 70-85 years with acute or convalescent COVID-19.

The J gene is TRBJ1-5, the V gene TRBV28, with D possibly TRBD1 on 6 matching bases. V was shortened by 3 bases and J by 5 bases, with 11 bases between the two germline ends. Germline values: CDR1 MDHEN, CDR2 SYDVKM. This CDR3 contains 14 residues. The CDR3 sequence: CASSFLGADQPQHF. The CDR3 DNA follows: TGTGCCAGCAGTTTTTTGGGGGCAGATCAGCCCCAGCATTTT.

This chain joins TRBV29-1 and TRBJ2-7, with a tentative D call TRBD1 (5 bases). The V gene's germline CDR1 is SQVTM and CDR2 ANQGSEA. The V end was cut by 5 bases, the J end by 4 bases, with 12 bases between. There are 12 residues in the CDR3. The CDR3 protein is CSVKGKGYEQYF. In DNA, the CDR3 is TGCAGCGTTAAGGGGAAAGGATACGAGCAGTACTTC.

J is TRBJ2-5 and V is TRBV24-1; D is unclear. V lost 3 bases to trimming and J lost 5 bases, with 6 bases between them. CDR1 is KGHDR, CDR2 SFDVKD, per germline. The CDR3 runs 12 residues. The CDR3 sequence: CATSDPRETQYF. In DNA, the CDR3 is TGTGCCACCAGTGATCCTCGGGAGACCCAGTACTTC.

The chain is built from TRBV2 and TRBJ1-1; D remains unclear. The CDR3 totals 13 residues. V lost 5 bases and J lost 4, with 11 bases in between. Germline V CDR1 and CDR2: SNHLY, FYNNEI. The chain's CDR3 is CASSPGRATEAFF. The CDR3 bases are TGTGCCAGCAGTCCCGGTAGAGCCACTGAAGCTTTCTTT.

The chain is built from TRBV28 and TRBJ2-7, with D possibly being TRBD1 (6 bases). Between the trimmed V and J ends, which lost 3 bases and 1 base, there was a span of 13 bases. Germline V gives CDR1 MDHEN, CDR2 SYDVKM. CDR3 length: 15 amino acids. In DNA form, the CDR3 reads TGTGCCAGCAGTTTTAGTCTAGGGGGTTCCTACGAGCAGTACTTC. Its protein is CASSFSLGGSYEQYF.

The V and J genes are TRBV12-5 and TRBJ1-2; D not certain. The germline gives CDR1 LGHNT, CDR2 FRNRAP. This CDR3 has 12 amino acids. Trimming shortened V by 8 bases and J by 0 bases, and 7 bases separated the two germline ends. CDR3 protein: CASSGANYGYTF. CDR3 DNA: TGTGCTAGTAGTGGAGCTAACTATGGCTACACCTTC.

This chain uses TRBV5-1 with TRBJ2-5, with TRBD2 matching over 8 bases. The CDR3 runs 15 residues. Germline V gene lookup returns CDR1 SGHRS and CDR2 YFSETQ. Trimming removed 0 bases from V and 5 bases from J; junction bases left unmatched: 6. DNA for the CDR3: TGCGCCAGCAGCTTGGGTCGGGGGGGCACGGAGACCCAGTACTTC. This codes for CASSLGRGGTETQYF.

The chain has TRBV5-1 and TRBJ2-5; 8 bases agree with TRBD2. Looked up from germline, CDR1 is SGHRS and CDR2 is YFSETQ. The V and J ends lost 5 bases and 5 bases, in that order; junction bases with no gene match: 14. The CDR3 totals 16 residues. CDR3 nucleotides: TGCGCCAGCAGTGGGGGTATAGCGGGGATCCGGGAGACCCAGTACTTC. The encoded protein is CASSGGIAGIRETQYF.

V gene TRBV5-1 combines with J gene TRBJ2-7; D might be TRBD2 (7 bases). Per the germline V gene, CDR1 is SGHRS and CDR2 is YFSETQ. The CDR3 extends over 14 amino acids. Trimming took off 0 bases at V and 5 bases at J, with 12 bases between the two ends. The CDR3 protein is CASSLGGGANEQYF. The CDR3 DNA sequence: TGCGCCAGCAGCTTGGGTGGGGGGGCCAACGAGCAGTACTTC.

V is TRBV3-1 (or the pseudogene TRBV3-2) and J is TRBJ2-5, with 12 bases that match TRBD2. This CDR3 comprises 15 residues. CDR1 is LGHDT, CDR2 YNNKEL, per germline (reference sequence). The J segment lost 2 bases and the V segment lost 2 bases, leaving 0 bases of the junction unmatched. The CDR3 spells CASSQLAGGQETQYF. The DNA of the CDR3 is TGTGCCAGCAGCCAACTAGCGGGGGGGCAAGAGACCCAGTACTTC.